These T cell receptor beta chains were read from a single sample in a study of control samples from healthy donors and cancer patients. Profiled with immunoSEQ multiplex PCR; TCRdb holds only in-frame clones, not every one. The sample yields 150,000 to 200,000 clones, 90% to 95% seen once. Sample: blood. These receptors all come from a woman in her thirties in good health. Each CDR3 is given with its conserved first and last residue. The order of the fields is D gene, J gene, V gene, clone size, CDR3 protein, CDR3 DNA. D genes are given only for firm matches. Clone sizes are given selectively: once, few, many, or a class where the clone is expanded.

d_call: -
j_call: TRBJ1-6
v_call: TRBV19
clone_size: -
cdr3_aa: CASSLGAGSYNSPLHF
cdr3_nt: TGTGCCAGTAGTCTGGGCGCAGGCTCCTATAATTCACCCCTCCACTTT

d_call: -
j_call: TRBJ1-6
v_call: TRBV11-2
clone_size: -
cdr3_aa: CASSRQNSPLHF
cdr3_nt: TGTGCCAGCAGTCGACAGAATTCACCCCTCCACTTT

d_call: TRBD1
j_call: TRBJ2-3
v_call: TRBV5-1
clone_size: -
cdr3_aa: CASSEDRGGTDTQYF
cdr3_nt: TGCGCCAGCAGCGAAGACAGGGGAGGAACAGATACGCAGTATTTT

d_call: TRBD1
j_call: TRBJ1-4
v_call: TRBV6-5
clone_size: -
cdr3_aa: CASSYDRGREKLFF
cdr3_nt: TGTGCCAGCAGTTACGACAGGGGGCGTGAAAAACTGTTTTTT

d_call: TRBD2
j_call: TRBJ2-3
v_call: TRBV7-2
clone_size: few
cdr3_aa: CASSLSGLAGSTDTQYF
cdr3_nt: TGTGCCAGCAGCTTATCGGGACTAGCGGGAAGCACAGATACGCAGTATTTT

d_call: -
j_call: TRBJ1-2
v_call: TRBV2
clone_size: -
cdr3_aa: CASSEAVYGYTF
cdr3_nt: TGTGCCAGCAGTGAAGCAGTCTATGGCTACACCTTC

d_call: -
j_call: TRBJ1-2
v_call: TRBV5-1
clone_size: -
cdr3_aa: CASSRDIPNYGYTF
cdr3_nt: TGCGCCAGCAGCAGGGACATCCCTAACTATGGCTACACCTTC

d_call: TRBD1
j_call: TRBJ1-6
v_call: TRBV5-4
clone_size: once
cdr3_aa: CASSLGGQGNSPLHF
cdr3_nt: TGTGCCAGCAGCTTGGGGGGACAGGGCAATTCACCCCTCCACTTT

d_call: -
j_call: TRBJ2-3
v_call: TRBV5-1
clone_size: -
cdr3_aa: CASSLFSSYTDTQYF
cdr3_nt: TGCGCCAGCAGCTTGTTTAGCAGCTACACAGATACGCAGTATTTT

d_call: TRBD2
j_call: TRBJ2-7
v_call: TRBV6-5
clone_size: -
cdr3_aa: CASSYESGSSYEQYF
cdr3_nt: TGTGCCAGCAGTTACGAAAGCGGGAGCTCCTACGAGCAGTACTTC

d_call: -
j_call: TRBJ1-1
v_call: TRBV19
clone_size: -
cdr3_aa: CASSRGGNPNTEAFF
cdr3_nt: TGTGCCAGTAGTCGAGGCGGCAATCCGAACACTGAAGCTTTCTTT

d_call: -
j_call: TRBJ2-1
v_call: TRBV5-1
clone_size: -
cdr3_aa: CASSLAQGRYNEQFF
cdr3_nt: TGCGCCAGCAGCTTGGCACAGGGTCGTTACAATGAGCAGTTCTTC

d_call: -
j_call: TRBJ2-5
v_call: TRBV10-2
clone_size: -
cdr3_aa: CASSNPYQETQYF
cdr3_nt: TGCGCCAGCAGTAATCCCTATCAAGAGACCCAGTACTTC

d_call: TRBD1
j_call: TRBJ1-2
v_call: TRBV28
clone_size: -
cdr3_aa: CASRTPTGGYGYTF
cdr3_nt: TGTGCCAGCAGGACACCTACAGGGGGCTATGGCTACACCTTC

d_call: TRBD2
j_call: TRBJ2-5
v_call: TRBV5-1
clone_size: -
cdr3_aa: CASSLGVAGETQYF
cdr3_nt: TGCGCCAGCAGCTTGGGTGTAGCGGGCGAGACCCAGTACTTC

d_call: -
j_call: TRBJ2-7
v_call: TRBV7-9
clone_size: -
cdr3_aa: CASSLAGGASEYEQYF
cdr3_nt: TGTGCCAGCAGCTTAGCAGGGGGGGCTAGCGAATACGAGCAGTACTTC

d_call: TRBD2
j_call: TRBJ2-3
v_call: TRBV5-1
clone_size: -
cdr3_aa: CASSLAGGIRTDTQYF
cdr3_nt: TGCGCCAGCAGCTTGGCCGGGGGGATTCGCACAGATACGCAGTATTTT

d_call: -
j_call: TRBJ1-2
v_call: TRBV11-2
clone_size: -
cdr3_aa: CASSFGVQGDGYTF
cdr3_nt: TGTGCCAGCAGCTTCGGGGTTCAGGGAGATGGCTACACCTTC

d_call: TRBD2
j_call: TRBJ2-1
v_call: TRBV9
clone_size: -
cdr3_aa: CASSVAIGGANEQFF
cdr3_nt: TGTGCCAGCAGCGTAGCTATCGGGGGGGCGAATGAGCAGTTCTTC

d_call: -
j_call: TRBJ1-2
v_call: TRBV11-3
clone_size: -
cdr3_aa: CASSLEVGPPNYGYTF
cdr3_nt: TGTGCCAGCAGCTTAGAAGTTGGCCCACCAAACTATGGCTACACCTTC

d_call: -
j_call: TRBJ2-7
v_call: TRBV11-3
clone_size: -
cdr3_aa: CASSLGTAYEQYF
cdr3_nt: TGTGCCAGCAGCTTAGGGACAGCCTACGAGCAGTACTTC

d_call: -
j_call: TRBJ1-3
v_call: TRBV28
clone_size: -
cdr3_aa: CASTTGSSGNTIYF
cdr3_nt: TGTGCCAGCACCACAGGCTCCTCTGGAAACACCATATATTTT

d_call: TRBD1
j_call: TRBJ1-6
v_call: TRBV28
clone_size: -
cdr3_aa: CASSLRRTGSYNSPLHF
cdr3_nt: TGTGCCAGCAGTTTACGGAGGACAGGCTCCTATAATTCACCCCTCCACTTT

d_call: -
j_call: TRBJ2-7
v_call: TRBV2
clone_size: -
cdr3_aa: CASSTQISYEQYF
cdr3_nt: TGTGCCAGCAGTACACAAATCTCCTACGAGCAGTACTTC

d_call: -
j_call: TRBJ1-4
v_call: TRBV4-1
clone_size: -
cdr3_aa: CASSLTRNEKLFF
cdr3_nt: TGCGCCAGCAGCCTTACCAGGAATGAAAAACTGTTTTTT

d_call: TRBD2
j_call: TRBJ2-3
v_call: TRBV6-5
clone_size: -
cdr3_aa: CASSSLAGRDTQYF
cdr3_nt: TGTGCCAGCAGCAGCCTAGCGGGAAGGGATACGCAGTATTTT

d_call: TRBD2
j_call: TRBJ2-2
v_call: TRBV2
clone_size: -
cdr3_aa: CASRASGRSGELFF
cdr3_nt: TGTGCCAGCAGGGCTAGCGGGAGGTCCGGGGAGCTGTTTTTT

d_call: -
j_call: TRBJ1-3
v_call: TRBV3-1/TRBV3-2
clone_size: -
cdr3_aa: CASSQGSPSSGNTIYF
cdr3_nt: TGTGCCAGCAGCCAAGGGTCGCCGAGCTCTGGAAACACCATATATTTT

d_call: TRBD1
j_call: TRBJ2-7
v_call: TRBV6-5
clone_size: -
cdr3_aa: CASSRTGYYEQYF
cdr3_nt: TGTGCCAGCAGTCGGACAGGTTATTACGAGCAGTACTTC

d_call: -
j_call: TRBJ1-5
v_call: TRBV27
clone_size: -
cdr3_aa: CASKQEGGPNQPQHF
cdr3_nt: TGTGCCAGCAAACAGGAGGGGGGCCCTAATCAGCCCCAGCATTTT

d_call: -
j_call: TRBJ1-2
v_call: TRBV7-3
clone_size: -
cdr3_aa: CASSPYPGYGYTF
cdr3_nt: TGTGCCAGCAGCCCCTATCCAGGGTATGGCTACACCTTC

d_call: -
j_call: TRBJ1-1
v_call: TRBV24-1
clone_size: -
cdr3_aa: CATSDLQGFRNTEAFF
cdr3_nt: TGTGCCACCAGTGATTTGCAGGGGTTTAGGAACACTGAAGCTTTCTTT

d_call: -
j_call: TRBJ2-1
v_call: TRBV6-1
clone_size: -
cdr3_aa: CASSEGLAHEQFF
cdr3_nt: TGTGCCAGCAGTGAAGGATTAGCGCATGAGCAGTTCTTC

d_call: TRBD1
j_call: TRBJ2-5
v_call: TRBV18
clone_size: -
cdr3_aa: CASSLGQGETQYF
cdr3_nt: TGTGCCAGCTCACTCGGACAGGGAGAGACCCAGTACTTC

d_call: TRBD2
j_call: TRBJ2-3
v_call: TRBV3-1/TRBV3-2
clone_size: -
cdr3_aa: CASSQERGGHTQYF
cdr3_nt: TGTGCCAGCAGCCAAGAGCGGGGGGGTCATACGCAGTATTTT

d_call: -
j_call: TRBJ1-1
v_call: TRBV2
clone_size: -
cdr3_aa: CASKTEGRYTEAFF
cdr3_nt: TGTGCCAGCAAAACGGAGGGTCGGTACACTGAAGCTTTCTTT

d_call: -
j_call: TRBJ1-1
v_call: TRBV15
clone_size: -
cdr3_aa: CATSRDRGGNTEAFF
cdr3_nt: TGTGCCACCAGCAGAGATCGGGGCGGGAACACTGAAGCTTTCTTT

d_call: TRBD1
j_call: TRBJ1-6
v_call: TRBV28
clone_size: -
cdr3_aa: CASSTGEWSPLHF
cdr3_nt: TGTGCCAGCTCGACAGGGGAGTGGTCACCCCTCCACTTT

d_call: -
j_call: TRBJ2-7
v_call: TRBV11-3
clone_size: -
cdr3_aa: CASSLDRSYSYEQYF
cdr3_nt: TGTGCCAGCAGCTTAGATCGGTCTTACTCCTACGAGCAGTACTTC

d_call: TRBD2
j_call: TRBJ2-3
v_call: TRBV7-9
clone_size: -
cdr3_aa: CASSLSGGADTQYF
cdr3_nt: TGTGCCAGCAGCTTAAGCGGGGGGGCGGATACGCAGTATTTT

d_call: -
j_call: TRBJ2-5
v_call: TRBV2
clone_size: few
cdr3_aa: CASTRLGGRETQYF
cdr3_nt: TGTGCCAGCACCAGGCTAGGGGGTCGAGAGACCCAGTACTTC

d_call: TRBD2
j_call: TRBJ2-1
v_call: TRBV4-2
clone_size: -
cdr3_aa: CASSQDMGGTYNEQFF
cdr3_nt: TGTGCCAGCAGCCAAGATATGGGGGGGACTTACAATGAGCAGTTCTTC

d_call: TRBD1
j_call: TRBJ1-6
v_call: TRBV10-3
clone_size: -
cdr3_aa: CAISAQGAPLHF
cdr3_nt: TGTGCCATCAGTGCCCAGGGGGCACCCCTCCACTTT

d_call: -
j_call: TRBJ1-3
v_call: TRBV28
clone_size: -
cdr3_aa: CASSFGGGAGNTIYF
cdr3_nt: TGTGCCAGCAGTTTCGGGGGGGGCGCTGGAAACACCATATATTTT

d_call: -
j_call: TRBJ1-3
v_call: TRBV29-1
clone_size: -
cdr3_aa: CSVESGASGNTIYF
cdr3_nt: TGCAGCGTTGAATCAGGGGCCTCTGGAAACACCATATATTTT

d_call: TRBD1
j_call: TRBJ1-6
v_call: TRBV18
clone_size: -
cdr3_aa: CASSPRDRGNSPLHF
cdr3_nt: TGTGCCAGCTCACCACGGGACAGGGGTAATTCACCCCTCCACTTT

d_call: TRBD1
j_call: TRBJ1-1
v_call: TRBV28
clone_size: -
cdr3_aa: CASSMGQGLTEAFF
cdr3_nt: TGTGCCAGCAGTATGGGACAGGGGCTCACTGAAGCTTTCTTT

d_call: -
j_call: TRBJ2-1
v_call: TRBV29-1
clone_size: once
cdr3_aa: CSVEDRKSGTLKEQFF
cdr3_nt: TGCAGCGTTGAAGATCGAAAGTCCGGGACTTTAAAGGAGCAGTTCTTC

d_call: -
j_call: TRBJ1-2
v_call: TRBV2
clone_size: few
cdr3_aa: CASSYDGIYGYTF
cdr3_nt: TGTGCCAGCAGTTACGACGGAATCTATGGCTACACCTTC

d_call: TRBD2
j_call: TRBJ2-1
v_call: TRBV7-2
clone_size: -
cdr3_aa: CASSVGLAGGNEQFF
cdr3_nt: TGTGCCAGCAGCGTGGGACTAGCGGGTGGAAATGAGCAGTTCTTC

d_call: TRBD2
j_call: TRBJ2-1
v_call: TRBV5-5
clone_size: -
cdr3_aa: CASSFTSGSYNEQFF
cdr3_nt: TGTGCCAGCAGTTTTACTAGCGGCTCCTACAATGAGCAGTTCTTC

d_call: TRBD2
j_call: TRBJ2-5
v_call: TRBV7-2
clone_size: -
cdr3_aa: CASSRLAGAETQYF
cdr3_nt: TGTGCCAGCAGCAGACTAGCGGGAGCAGAGACCCAGTACTTC

d_call: -
j_call: TRBJ2-2
v_call: TRBV18
clone_size: -
cdr3_aa: CASSRVDNTGELFF
cdr3_nt: TGTGCCAGCTCACGTGTCGATAACACCGGGGAGCTGTTTTTT